Listed below are T cell receptor beta chains from one sample, sequenced in a study of CD8+CD57+ T cells in acquired aplastic anemia. TCRdb fed the reads into MiXCR, producing one record per CDR3 protein. The table shows 50,000 to 70,000 distinct CDR3 sequences, with less than 65% occurring only once. The sample was sorted CD4+, CD8+, or CD8+CD57+ T cells (not recorded which) from PBMCs. These receptor sequences come from a human donor in good health, serving as a control. CDR3s include the opening cysteine and the closing phenylalanine or tryptophan. The order of the fields is V gene, D gene, J gene, clone size, CDR3 protein, CDR3 DNA. D genes are given only for firm matches. Clone size, where shown, is once, few, many, or a class for clones that have expanded.

v_gene: TRBV10-3
d_gene: NA
j_gene: TRBJ1-2
abundance: NA
CDR3aa: CAISESTAILYGYTF
CDR3nt: TGTGCCATCAGTGAGTCGACAGCGATCCTTTATGGCTACACCTTC

v_gene: TRBV19
d_gene: NA
j_gene: TRBJ1-6
abundance: NA
CDR3aa: CASSTPRGFGSPLHF
CDR3nt: TGTGCCAGTAGTACCCCTAGAGGGTTCGGTTCACCCCTCCACTTT

v_gene: TRBV10-3
d_gene: TRBD1
j_gene: TRBJ2-3
abundance: once
CDR3aa: CATSDSGQGNADTQYF
CDR3nt: TGTGCCACCAGTGATTCGGGACAGGGTAACGCAGATACGCAGTATTTT

v_gene: TRBV10-3
d_gene: TRBD2
j_gene: TRBJ2-7
abundance: NA
CDR3aa: CAIRESGLAGGYEQYF
CDR3nt: TGTGCCATCAGAGAATCAGGACTAGCGGGAGGCTACGAGCAGTACTTC

v_gene: TRBV5-1
d_gene: NA
j_gene: TRBJ1-5
abundance: many
CDR3aa: CASSLDGYSNQPQHF
CDR3nt: TGCGCCAGCAGCTTGGACGGATATAGCAATCAGCCCCAGCATTTT

v_gene: TRBV5-1
d_gene: TRBD1
j_gene: TRBJ2-7
abundance: many
CDR3aa: CASSLTNRGHEQYF
CDR3nt: TGCGCCAGCAGCTTGACCAACAGGGGCCACGAGCAGTACTTC

v_gene: TRBV20-1
d_gene: TRBD1
j_gene: TRBJ1-2
abundance: NA
CDR3aa: CSASQSGQGGDGYTF
CDR3nt: TGCAGTGCTAGTCAAAGCGGACAGGGGGGAGATGGCTACACCTTC

v_gene: TRBV30
d_gene: TRBD2
j_gene: TRBJ2-5
abundance: many
CDR3aa: CAWSRGGETQYF
CDR3nt: TGTGCCTGGAGTCGGGGGGGAGAGACCCAGTACTTC

v_gene: TRBV25-1
d_gene: NA
j_gene: TRBJ1-6
abundance: NA
CDR3aa: CASSLGGAGNSPLHF
CDR3nt: TGTGCCAGCTCCCTTGGGGGGGCTGGGAATTCACCTCTCCACTTT

v_gene: TRBV5-1
d_gene: NA
j_gene: TRBJ1-2
abundance: many
CDR3aa: CASSLTGEYGYTF
CDR3nt: TGCGCCAGCAGCTTGACAGGAGAATATGGCTACACCTTC

v_gene: TRBV7-2
d_gene: NA
j_gene: TRBJ2-3
abundance: many
CDR3aa: CASSLAASSDTQYF
CDR3nt: TGTGCCAGCAGCTTAGCGGCTAGCTCAGATACGCAGTATTTT

v_gene: TRBV5-1
d_gene: NA
j_gene: TRBJ1-5
abundance: NA
CDR3aa: CASSFLWRVRSNQPQHF
CDR3nt: TGCGCCAGCAGCTTCCTTTGGCGGGTGAGAAGCAATCAGCCCCAGCATTTT

v_gene: TRBV7-8
d_gene: NA
j_gene: TRBJ2-7
abundance: NA
CDR3aa: CASSRDSLYEQYF
CDR3nt: TGTGCCAGCAGCCGGGACTCTCTCTACGAGCAGTACTTC

v_gene: TRBV19
d_gene: NA
j_gene: TRBJ2-5
abundance: NA
CDR3aa: CASGPRNGETQYF
CDR3nt: TGTGCTAGTGGGCCAAGGAACGGAGAGACCCAGTACTTC

v_gene: TRBV20-1
d_gene: NA
j_gene: TRBJ2-1
abundance: many
CDR3aa: CSASRGGGPMDEQFF
CDR3nt: TGCAGTGCCTCCAGGGGGGGAGGGCCGATGGATGAGCAGTTCTTC

v_gene: TRBV12-3/TRBV12-4
d_gene: NA
j_gene: TRBJ2-7
abundance: few
CDR3aa: CASSLPHREQYF
CDR3nt: TGTGCCAGCAGTTTACCGCATCGGGAGCAGTACTTC

v_gene: TRBV7-9
d_gene: TRBD2
j_gene: TRBJ2-2
abundance: once
CDR3aa: CASSLARGDTGELFF
CDR3nt: TGTGCCAGCAGCTTAGCGCGGGGGGACACCGGGGAGCTGTTTTTT

v_gene: TRBV30
d_gene: NA
j_gene: TRBJ1-1
abundance: many
CDR3aa: CAWSTGRAGAEAFF
CDR3nt: TGTGCCTGGAGCACAGGGAGGGCAGGAGCTGAAGCTTTCTTT

v_gene: TRBV10-3
d_gene: NA
j_gene: TRBJ1-5
abundance: NA
CDR3aa: CAISDGQSNQPQHF
CDR3nt: TGTGCCATCAGTGACGGGCAGTCCAATCAGCCCCAGCATTTT

v_gene: TRBV19
d_gene: TRBD1
j_gene: TRBJ2-3
abundance: NA
CDR3aa: CATKDRATDTQYF
CDR3nt: TGTGCCACGAAAGACAGGGCCACAGATACGCAGTATTTT

v_gene: TRBV19
d_gene: TRBD1
j_gene: TRBJ2-7
abundance: many
CDR3aa: CASSIGSGQGSNEQYF
CDR3nt: TGTGCCAGTAGTATAGGATCCGGACAGGGGTCCAACGAGCAGTACTTC

v_gene: TRBV7-3
d_gene: TRBD2
j_gene: TRBJ2-7
abundance: many
CDR3aa: CASSLNRRDYAGEQYF
CDR3nt: TGTGCCAGCAGCTTAAATCGGAGGGACTATGCCGGCGAGCAGTACTTC

v_gene: TRBV6-1
d_gene: NA
j_gene: TRBJ1-2
abundance: NA
CDR3aa: CASSEAEENYGYTF
CDR3nt: TGTGCCAGCAGTGAAGCTGAGGAAAACTATGGCTACACCTTC

v_gene: TRBV6-1
d_gene: TRBD1
j_gene: TRBJ1-1
abundance: many
CDR3aa: CASSVFGQANTEAFF
CDR3nt: TGTGCCAGCAGTGTTTTTGGACAGGCAAACACTGAAGCTTTCTTT

v_gene: TRBV7-3
d_gene: NA
j_gene: TRBJ1-1
abundance: medium-sized
CDR3aa: CASSVAGARTEAFF
CDR3nt: TGTGCCAGCAGCGTCGCAGGGGCGCGCACTGAAGCTTTCTTT

v_gene: TRBV19
d_gene: TRBD2
j_gene: TRBJ2-5
abundance: NA
CDR3aa: CASSSSGGAWETQYF
CDR3nt: TGTGCCAGTAGTTCTAGCGGGGGGGCTTGGGAGACCCAGTACTTC

v_gene: TRBV19
d_gene: NA
j_gene: TRBJ1-6
abundance: once
CDR3aa: CASSSRFSPLHF
CDR3nt: TGTGCCAGTAGTTCCCGTTTTTCACCCCTCCACTTT

v_gene: TRBV29-1
d_gene: TRBD1
j_gene: TRBJ2-3
abundance: NA
CDR3aa: CSVAPGGRSTDTQYF
CDR3nt: TGCAGCGTTGCGCCAGGGGGCCGTAGCACAGATACGCAGTATTTT

v_gene: TRBV15
d_gene: NA
j_gene: TRBJ2-1
abundance: NA
CDR3aa: CATSRPSNEQFF
CDR3nt: TGTGCCACCAGCAGACCCTCCAATGAGCAGTTCTTC

v_gene: TRBV24-1
d_gene: TRBD1
j_gene: TRBJ2-7
abundance: NA
CDR3aa: CATSAKSRDRDGQYF
CDR3nt: TGTGCCACCAGTGCTAAATCCCGGGACAGGGACGGGCAGTACTTC

v_gene: TRBV10-3
d_gene: TRBD2
j_gene: TRBJ2-7
abundance: NA
CDR3aa: CAIREGTSGVKQYF
CDR3nt: TGTGCCATCAGGGAAGGGACTAGCGGGGTTAAGCAGTACTTC

v_gene: TRBV6-5
d_gene: NA
j_gene: TRBJ2-7
abundance: many
CDR3aa: CASSYSTKLGSYEQYF
CDR3nt: TGTGCCAGCAGTTACTCAACAAAGTTGGGCTCCTACGAGCAGTACTTC

v_gene: TRBV2
d_gene: TRBD1
j_gene: TRBJ1-5
abundance: few
CDR3aa: CAVLGTDNQPQHF
CDR3nt: TGTGCCGTTCTAGGGACAGACAATCAGCCCCAGCATTTT

v_gene: TRBV19
d_gene: NA
j_gene: TRBJ1-2
abundance: many
CDR3aa: CASTQPGGLKGGYTF
CDR3nt: TGTGCCAGTACCCAACCGGGGGGACTGAAGGGTGGCTACACCTTC

v_gene: TRBV5-1
d_gene: NA
j_gene: TRBJ2-5
abundance: many
CDR3aa: CASSLVDNQETQYF
CDR3nt: TGCGCCAGCAGCTTGGTTGACAACCAAGAGACCCAGTACTTC

v_gene: TRBV19
d_gene: NA
j_gene: TRBJ1-5
abundance: NA
CDR3aa: CASSIAPGSRQQPQHF
CDR3nt: TGTGCCAGTAGTATAGCTCCCGGGAGTCGGCAACAGCCCCAGCATTTT

v_gene: TRBV10-3
d_gene: NA
j_gene: TRBJ2-7
abundance: NA
CDR3aa: CASSSLGGSLGEQYF
CDR3nt: TGTGCCAGCAGCTCCCTAGGGGGTTCCTTGGGGGAGCAGTACTTC

v_gene: TRBV11-2
d_gene: TRBD1
j_gene: TRBJ1-6
abundance: NA
CDR3aa: CARGTGNSLLHF
CDR3nt: TGTGCCAGAGGGACAGGGAATTCACTCCTCCACTTT

v_gene: TRBV15
d_gene: NA
j_gene: TRBJ2-7
abundance: NA
CDR3aa: CATSRGYNEQYF
CDR3nt: TGTGCCACCAGCAGGGGGTACAACGAGCAGTACTTC

v_gene: TRBV2
d_gene: TRBD1
j_gene: TRBJ1-5
abundance: NA
CDR3aa: CASSVGTGNQPQHF
CDR3nt: TGTGCCAGCAGTGTCGGGACAGGTAATCAGCCCCAGCATTTT

v_gene: TRBV7-9
d_gene: NA
j_gene: TRBJ1-5
abundance: NA
CDR3aa: CASSLDGSSNQPQHF
CDR3nt: TGTGCCAGCAGCTTAGATGGGTCCAGCAATCAGCCCCAGCATTTT

v_gene: TRBV6-1
d_gene: TRBD2
j_gene: TRBJ2-7
abundance: many
CDR3aa: CASTLGRVQYEQYF
CDR3nt: TGTGCCAGCACTCTAGGGAGGGTCCAGTACGAGCAGTACTTC

v_gene: TRBV15
d_gene: NA
j_gene: TRBJ1-6
abundance: NA
CDR3aa: CAAAQINSPLHF
CDR3nt: TGTGCCGCCGCTCAAATTAATTCACCCCTCCACTTT

v_gene: TRBV2
d_gene: TRBD1
j_gene: TRBJ1-1
abundance: few
CDR3aa: CASSRQGRNTEAFF
CDR3nt: TGTGCCAGCAGCAGACAGGGAAGGAACACTGAAGCTTTCTTT

v_gene: TRBV28
d_gene: TRBD1
j_gene: TRBJ2-7
abundance: many
CDR3aa: CASSLTGTVYEQYF
CDR3nt: TGTGCCAGCAGTTTGACCGGGACAGTCTACGAGCAGTACTTC

v_gene: TRBV18
d_gene: TRBD2
j_gene: TRBJ2-1
abundance: many
CDR3aa: CASSPGTSPYNEQFF
CDR3nt: TGTGCCAGCTCCCCAGGGACTAGTCCCTACAATGAGCAGTTCTTC

v_gene: TRBV10-3
d_gene: TRBD1
j_gene: TRBJ1-6
abundance: once
CDR3aa: CAISEQGDSYYNSPLHF
CDR3nt: TGTGCCATCAGTGAGCAGGGGGACAGCTATTATAATTCACCCCTCCACTTT

v_gene: TRBV3-1
d_gene: NA
j_gene: TRBJ1-2
abundance: many
CDR3aa: CASSQGGVTNYGYTF
CDR3nt: TGTGCCAGCAGCCAAGGGGGCGTAACGAACTATGGCTACACCTTC

v_gene: TRBV20-1
d_gene: NA
j_gene: TRBJ1-6
abundance: many
CDR3aa: CSARDLPGALNSPLHF
CDR3nt: TGCAGTGCTAGAGACTTACCGGGGGCACTTAATTCACCCCTCCACTTT

v_gene: TRBV7-9
d_gene: NA
j_gene: TRBJ2-7
abundance: few
CDR3aa: CASSLGGGYEQYF
CDR3nt: TGTGCCAGCAGCTTAGGTGGGGGCTACGAGCAGTACTTC

v_gene: TRBV5-1
d_gene: NA
j_gene: TRBJ2-7
abundance: NA
CDR3aa: CASSARDAGRYEQYF
CDR3nt: TGCGCCAGCAGTGCTAGGGACGCAGGGCGATACGAGCAGTACTTC

v_gene: TRBV29-1
d_gene: NA
j_gene: TRBJ2-1
abundance: NA
CDR3aa: CSVEGPAKDEQFF
CDR3nt: TGCAGCGTGGAGGGACCCGCTAAGGATGAGCAGTTCTTC

v_gene: TRBV19
d_gene: NA
j_gene: TRBJ1-5
abundance: many
CDR3aa: CASSIASNQPQHF
CDR3nt: TGTGCCAGTAGTATTGCGAGCAATCAGCCCCAGCATTTT

v_gene: TRBV3-1
d_gene: TRBD2
j_gene: TRBJ2-3
abundance: many
CDR3aa: CASSLLVSGSDTQYF
CDR3nt: TGTGCCAGCAGCCTCCTGGTGAGCGGGAGTGATACGCAGTATTTT

v_gene: TRBV24-1
d_gene: NA
j_gene: TRBJ1-5
abundance: NA
CDR3aa: CATSDPGRGSQPQHF
CDR3nt: TGTGCCACCAGTGACCCGGGCCGTGGCTCCCAGCCCCAGCATTTT